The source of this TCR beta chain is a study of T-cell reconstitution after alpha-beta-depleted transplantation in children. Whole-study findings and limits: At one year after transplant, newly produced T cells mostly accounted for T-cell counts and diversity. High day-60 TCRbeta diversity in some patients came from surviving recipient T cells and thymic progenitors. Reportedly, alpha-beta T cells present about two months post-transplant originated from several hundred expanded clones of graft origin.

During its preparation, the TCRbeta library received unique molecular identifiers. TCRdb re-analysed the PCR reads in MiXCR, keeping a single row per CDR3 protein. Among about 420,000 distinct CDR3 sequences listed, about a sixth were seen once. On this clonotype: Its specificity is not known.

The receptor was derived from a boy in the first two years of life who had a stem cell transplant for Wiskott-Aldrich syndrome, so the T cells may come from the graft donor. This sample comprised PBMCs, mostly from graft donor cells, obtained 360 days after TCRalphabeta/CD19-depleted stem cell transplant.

The CDR3 loop reads CSALSPLAWGGGPYQETQYF. The CDR3 DNA is TGCAGTGCTCTATCCCCACTAGCCTGGGGCGGAGGACCGTACCAAGAGACCCAGTACTTC. The rearrangement links TRBV20-1 to TRBJ2-5; D perhaps matches TRBD2 (6 bases). Germline-derived CDR1 and CDR2 are DFQATT and SNEGSKA (reference sequence). The CDR3 loop spans 20 amino acids. The V gene lost 5 bases and the J gene lost 0 bases, with 31 bases spanning the gap.